Listed below are T cell receptor beta chains from one sample, sequenced in a study of blood T cells in healthy people across ages. MiXCR, run by TCRdb on the 5' RACE reads, gives a single entry per CDR3 protein. This sample carries almost 800,000 distinct CDR3 sequences, roughly 50% of them seen once, and the ten largest clones take approximately 21%. The sample taken for sequencing was blood. These receptors all come from a man aged 25-40 years in good health. Each CDR3 is given with its conserved first and last residue. The order of the fields is clone size, V gene, J gene, D gene, CDR3 protein, CDR3 DNA. A D gene is named only where the DNA matches it firmly. Not all rows give a size; the values are once, few, many and, for expanded clones, a class.

-	TRBV4-2	TRBJ2-2	-	CASSQDWGAGELFF	TGTGCCAGCAGCCAAGATTGGGGCGCCGGGGAGCTGTTTTTT
-	TRBV6-1	TRBJ2-7	TRBD1	CASSIRQGYEQYF	TGTGCCAGCAGTATCCGACAGGGCTACGAGCAGTACTTC
-	TRBV5-8	TRBJ2-5	-	CASSRQVWTQYF	TGTGCCAGCAGTCGACAGGTTTGGACCCAGTACTTC
-	TRBV29-1	TRBJ1-2	TRBD1	CSVGTGVYPGYTF	TGCAGCGTTGGGACAGGGGTTTATCCTGGCTACACCTTC
few	TRBV7-9	TRBJ2-5	-	CASSLAMQETQYF	TGTGCCAGCAGCTTGGCAATGCAAGAGACCCAGTACTTC
-	TRBV4-3	TRBJ2-5	-	CASSQDGAEQETQYF	TGCGCCAGCAGCCAAGATGGGGCAGAACAAGAGACCCAGTACTTC
-	TRBV30	TRBJ1-2	-	CAWSGGRGYTF	TGTGCCTGGAGTGGGGGGAGAGGCTACACCTTC
-	TRBV21-1	TRBJ2-7	-	CASSRTSIGSYNEQYF	TGTGCCAGCTCCCGGACCTCAATAGGCTCCTACAATGAGCAGTACTTC
many	TRBV7-2	TRBJ2-7	-	CASSLVGQTYEQYF	TGTGCCAGCAGCCTCGTGGGGCAGACCTACGAGCAGTACTTC
few	TRBV12-3/TRBV12-4	TRBJ2-4	-	CASNRVGLAKNIQYF	TGTGCCAGCAACCGGGTAGGGCTAGCCAAAAACATTCAGTACTTC
-	TRBV7-9	TRBJ2-1	TRBD2	CASSSVAGVQRNEQFF	TGTGCCAGCAGCTCCGTAGCGGGAGTCCAGAGGAATGAGCAGTTCTTC
-	TRBV7-2	TRBJ2-5	-	CASSQRRGRETQYF	TGTGCCAGCAGCCAGAGGAGGGGGAGGGAGACCCAGTACTTC
-	TRBV12-3/TRBV12-4	TRBJ2-4	TRBD2	CASSLPGRDIQYF	TGTGCCAGCAGTTTGCCGGGGAGGGACATTCAGTACTTC
-	TRBV3-1	TRBJ2-5	-	CASSPVGSFRETQYF	TGTGCCAGCAGCCCTGTTGGGAGTTTTCGAGAGACCCAGTACTTC
-	TRBV20-1	TRBJ1-5	-	CSARDRTRVNQPQHF	TGCAGTGCTAGAGATCGAACCAGGGTCAATCAGCCCCAGCATTTT
-	TRBV9	TRBJ2-5	TRBD2	CASSYGAGGRTETQYF	TGTGCCAGCAGCTATGGGGCGGGGGGGCGTACTGAGACCCAGTACTTC
-	TRBV10-3	TRBJ2-5	TRBD1	CAISESTLGDRETQYF	TGTGCCATCAGTGAGTCGACTCTCGGGGACAGGGAGACCCAGTACTTC